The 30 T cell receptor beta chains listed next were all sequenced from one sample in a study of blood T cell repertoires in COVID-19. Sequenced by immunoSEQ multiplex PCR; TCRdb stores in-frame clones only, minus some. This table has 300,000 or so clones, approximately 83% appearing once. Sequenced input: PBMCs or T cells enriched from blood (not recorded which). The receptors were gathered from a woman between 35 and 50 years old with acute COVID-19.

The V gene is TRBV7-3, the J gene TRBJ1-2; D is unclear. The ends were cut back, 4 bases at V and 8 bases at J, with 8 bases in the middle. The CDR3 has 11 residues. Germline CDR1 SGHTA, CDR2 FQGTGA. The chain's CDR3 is CASSSGYGYTF. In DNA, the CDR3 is TGTGCCAGCAGCTCCGGGTACGGCTACACCTTC.

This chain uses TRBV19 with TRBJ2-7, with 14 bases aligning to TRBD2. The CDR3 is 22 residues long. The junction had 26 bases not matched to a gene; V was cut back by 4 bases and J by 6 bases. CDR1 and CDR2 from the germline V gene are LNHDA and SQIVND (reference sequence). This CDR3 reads CASSKRTSGRSRFVQSGLEQYF. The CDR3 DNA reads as TGTGCCAGTAGTAAACGGACTAGCGGGAGGTCTCGATTCGTTCAATCGGGCCTCGAGCAGTACTTC.

For the CDR3, the DNA is TGTGCCATCAGGAACCGACTAGCGCTAGGAGATACGCAGTATTTT. It translates to CAIRNRLALGDTQYF. The V gene is TRBV10-3, the J gene TRBJ2-3; 8 positions match TRBD2. Germline V gene data show CDR1 as ENHRY and CDR2 as SYGVKD. The CDR3 extends over 15 amino acids. After removal of 6 bases from V and 5 bases from J, the junction contained 10 bases not matched to a gene.

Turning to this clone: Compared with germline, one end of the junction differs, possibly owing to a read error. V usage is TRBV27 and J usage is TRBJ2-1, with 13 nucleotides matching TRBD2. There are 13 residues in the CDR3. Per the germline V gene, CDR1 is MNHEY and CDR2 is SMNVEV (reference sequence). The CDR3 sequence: CATRTSGSVDVVF. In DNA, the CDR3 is TGTGCCACACGGACTAGCGGGAGTGTGGACGTGGTCTTC.

CDR3 region: CSVVLLETGGGYEQYF. The CDR3 DNA reads TGCAGCGTTGTTTTACTTGAGACAGGGGGCGGGTACGAGCAGTACTTC. The chain couples TRBV29-1 to TRBJ2-7, with 10 bases identical to TRBD1. J gave up 4 bases and V 4 bases, and 13 bases lay outside the gene matches. CDR3 length: 16 residues. The germline V gene encodes CDR1 SQVTM and CDR2 ANQGSEA.

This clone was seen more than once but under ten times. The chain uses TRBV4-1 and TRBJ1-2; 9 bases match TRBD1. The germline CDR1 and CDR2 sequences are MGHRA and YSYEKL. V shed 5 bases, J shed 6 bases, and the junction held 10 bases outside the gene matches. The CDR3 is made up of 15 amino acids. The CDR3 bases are TGCGCCAGCAGCAAAGGACAGGGGCCTATCGATGGCTACACCTTC. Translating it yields CASSKGQGPIDGYTF.

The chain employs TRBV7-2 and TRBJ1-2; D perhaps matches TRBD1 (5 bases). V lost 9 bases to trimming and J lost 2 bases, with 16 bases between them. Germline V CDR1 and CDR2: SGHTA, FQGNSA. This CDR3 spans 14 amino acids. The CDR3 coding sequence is TGTGCCAGGGGGGGGGTGGAGTCCAACTATGGCTACACCTTC. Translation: CARGGVESNYGYTF.

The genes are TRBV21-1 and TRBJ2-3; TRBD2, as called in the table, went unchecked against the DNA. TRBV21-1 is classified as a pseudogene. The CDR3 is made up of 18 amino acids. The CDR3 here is CASSKVAGLAGGGDTQYF. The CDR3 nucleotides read TGTGCCAGCAGCAAAGTCGCGGGACTAGCGGGAGGAGGAGATACGCAGTATTTT.

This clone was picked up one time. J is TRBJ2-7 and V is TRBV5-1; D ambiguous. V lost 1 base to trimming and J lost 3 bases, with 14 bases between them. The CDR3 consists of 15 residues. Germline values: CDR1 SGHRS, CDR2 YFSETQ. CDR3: CASSLLPGSFYEQYF. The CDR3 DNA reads TGCGCCAGCAGCTTGTTGCCCGGTTCATTCTACGAGCAGTACTTC.

The DNA of the CDR3 is TGCGCCAGCAGCGAAACAGGGAGCAATCAGCCCCAGCATTTT. Translation gives CASSETGSNQPQHF. The chain combines TRBV5-1 with TRBJ1-5, with D perhaps matching TRBD1 (6 bases). Looked up from germline, CDR1 is SGHRS and CDR2 is YFSETQ. Trimming stripped 4 bases from V and 1 base from J, with 9 bases between. The CDR3 is 14 residues long.

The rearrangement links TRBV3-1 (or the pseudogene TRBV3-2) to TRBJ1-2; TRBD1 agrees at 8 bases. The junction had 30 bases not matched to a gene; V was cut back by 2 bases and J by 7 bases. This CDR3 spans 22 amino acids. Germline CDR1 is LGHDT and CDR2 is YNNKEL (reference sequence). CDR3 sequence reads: CASSQLTWVQRTGKSTMVGYTF. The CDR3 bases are TGTGCCAGCAGCCAATTGACGTGGGTCCAACGGACAGGGAAAAGTACTATGGTTGGCTACACCTTC.

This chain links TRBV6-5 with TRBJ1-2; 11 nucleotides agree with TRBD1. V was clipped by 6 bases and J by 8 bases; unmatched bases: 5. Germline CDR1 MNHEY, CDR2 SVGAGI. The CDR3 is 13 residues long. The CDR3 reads CASSGQGAQGYTF. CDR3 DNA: TGTGCCAGCAGCGGACAGGGGGCGCAGGGCTACACCTTC.

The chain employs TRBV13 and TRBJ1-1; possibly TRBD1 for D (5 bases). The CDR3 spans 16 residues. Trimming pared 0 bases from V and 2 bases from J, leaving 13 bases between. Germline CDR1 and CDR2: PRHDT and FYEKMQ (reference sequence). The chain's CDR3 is CASSLGRFRGNTEAFF. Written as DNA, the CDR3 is TGTGCCAGCAGCTTAGGAAGATTTAGGGGAAACACTGAAGCTTTCTTT.

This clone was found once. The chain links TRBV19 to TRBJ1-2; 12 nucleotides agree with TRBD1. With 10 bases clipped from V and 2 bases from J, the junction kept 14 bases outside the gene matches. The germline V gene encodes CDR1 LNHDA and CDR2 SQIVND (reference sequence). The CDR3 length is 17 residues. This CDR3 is CATRGTPGTGGNYGYTF. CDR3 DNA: TGTGCCACCAGAGGGACCCCGGGGACAGGGGGCAACTATGGCTACACCTTC.

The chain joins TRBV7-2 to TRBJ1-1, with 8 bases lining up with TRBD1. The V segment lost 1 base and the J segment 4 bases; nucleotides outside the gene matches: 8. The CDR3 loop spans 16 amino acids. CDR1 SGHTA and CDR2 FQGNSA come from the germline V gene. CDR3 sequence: CASSLVPGQGVTEAFF. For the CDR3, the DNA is TGTGCCAGCAGCTTAGTCCCTGGACAGGGAGTCACTGAAGCTTTCTTT.

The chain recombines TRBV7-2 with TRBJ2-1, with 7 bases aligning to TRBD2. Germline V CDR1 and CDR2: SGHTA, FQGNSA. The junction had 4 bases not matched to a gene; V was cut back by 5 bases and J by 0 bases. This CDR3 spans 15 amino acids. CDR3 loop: CASSPQRGSYNEQFF. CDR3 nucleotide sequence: TGTGCCAGCAGCCCGCAGCGGGGCTCCTACAATGAGCAGTTCTTC.

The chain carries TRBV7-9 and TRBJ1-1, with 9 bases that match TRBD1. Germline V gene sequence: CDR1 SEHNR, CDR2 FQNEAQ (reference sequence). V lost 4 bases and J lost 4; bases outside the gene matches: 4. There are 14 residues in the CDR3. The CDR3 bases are TGTGCCAGCAGCTCACAGGGGGCGACCACTGAAGCTTTCTTT. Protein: CASSSQGATTEAFF.

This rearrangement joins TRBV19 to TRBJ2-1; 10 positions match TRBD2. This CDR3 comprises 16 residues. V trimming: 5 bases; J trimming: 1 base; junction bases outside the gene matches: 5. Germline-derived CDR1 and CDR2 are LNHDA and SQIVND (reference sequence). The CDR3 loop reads CASSVTSGASYNEQFF. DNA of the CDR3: TGTGCCAGTAGTGTTACTAGCGGGGCGTCCTACAATGAGCAGTTCTTC.

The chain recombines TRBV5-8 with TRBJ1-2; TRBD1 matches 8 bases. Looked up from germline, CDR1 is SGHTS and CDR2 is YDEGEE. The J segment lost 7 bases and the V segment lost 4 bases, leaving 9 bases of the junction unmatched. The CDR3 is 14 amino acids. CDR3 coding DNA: TGTGCCAGCAGCGTAAACCAGGGGGCGACTGGCTACACCTTC. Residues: CASSVNQGATGYTF.

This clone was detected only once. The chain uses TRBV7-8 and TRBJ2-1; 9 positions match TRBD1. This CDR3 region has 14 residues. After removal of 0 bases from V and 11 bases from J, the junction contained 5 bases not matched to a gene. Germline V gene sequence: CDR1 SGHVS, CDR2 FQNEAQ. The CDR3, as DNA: TGTGCCAGCAGCTTAGCTGTTGGGACAGGGAAGCAGTTCTTC. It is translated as CASSLAVGTGKQFF.

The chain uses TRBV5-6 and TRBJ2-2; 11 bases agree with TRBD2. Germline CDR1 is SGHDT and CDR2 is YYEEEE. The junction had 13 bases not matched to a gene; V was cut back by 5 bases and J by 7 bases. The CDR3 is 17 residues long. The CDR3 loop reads CASSPRLAGRGNGELFF. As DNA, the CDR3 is TGTGCCAGCAGTCCCCGACTAGCGGGGCGAGGGAACGGGGAGCTGTTTTTT.

CDR3 coding DNA: TGTGCCAGCAGCTTAAAGGGTAGCGGGGGGGCCGAGTTCTCAGATACGCAGTATTTT. It specifies CASSLKGSGGAEFSDTQYF. V gene TRBV5-6 combines with J gene TRBJ2-3, with TRBD2 identical over 11 bases. Unmatched junction bases numbered 15, after V lost 2 bases and J lost 4 bases. The CDR3 has 19 residues. In germline, CDR1 is SGHDT, CDR2 YYEEEE.

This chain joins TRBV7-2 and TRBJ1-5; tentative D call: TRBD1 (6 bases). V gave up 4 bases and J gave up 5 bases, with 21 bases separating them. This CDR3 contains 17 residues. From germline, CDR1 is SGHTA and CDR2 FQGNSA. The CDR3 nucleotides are TGTGCCAGCAGCTCCGGGCGGTTGACAGGTCCCTATCAGCCCCAGCATTTT. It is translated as CASSSGRLTGPYQPQHF.

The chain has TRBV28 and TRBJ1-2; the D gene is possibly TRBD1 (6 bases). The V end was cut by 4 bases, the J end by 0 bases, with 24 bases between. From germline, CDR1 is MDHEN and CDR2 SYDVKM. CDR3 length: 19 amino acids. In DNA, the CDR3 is TGTGCCAGCAGTTCCCTAGTTAAAATTAGGGGGACCACTAACTATGGCTACACCTTC. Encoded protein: CASSSLVKIRGTTNYGYTF.

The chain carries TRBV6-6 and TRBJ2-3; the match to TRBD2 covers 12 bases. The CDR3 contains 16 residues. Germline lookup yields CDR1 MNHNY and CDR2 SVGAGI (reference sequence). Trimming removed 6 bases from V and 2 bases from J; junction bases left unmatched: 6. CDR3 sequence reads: CASSPGLAGITDTQYF. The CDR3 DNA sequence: TGTGCCAGCAGCCCGGGACTAGCGGGCATCACAGATACGCAGTATTTT.

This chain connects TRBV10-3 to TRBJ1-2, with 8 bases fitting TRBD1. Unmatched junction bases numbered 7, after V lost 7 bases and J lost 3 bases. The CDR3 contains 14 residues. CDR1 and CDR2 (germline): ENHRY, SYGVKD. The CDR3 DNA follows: TGTGCCATCAACCAGGGGGCGCTTGACTATGGCTACACCTTC. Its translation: CAINQGALDYGYTF.

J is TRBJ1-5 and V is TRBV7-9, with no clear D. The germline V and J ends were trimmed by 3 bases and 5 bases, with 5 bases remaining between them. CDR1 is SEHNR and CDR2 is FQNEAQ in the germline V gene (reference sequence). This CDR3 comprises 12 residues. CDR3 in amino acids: CASSLADQPQHF. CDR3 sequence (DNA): TGTGCCAGCAGCTTGGCGGATCAGCCCCAGCATTTT.

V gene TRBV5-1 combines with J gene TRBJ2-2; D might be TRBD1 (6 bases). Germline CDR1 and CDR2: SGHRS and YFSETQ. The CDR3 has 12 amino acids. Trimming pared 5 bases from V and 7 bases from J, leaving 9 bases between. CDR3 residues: CASRADSGELFF. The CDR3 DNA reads TGCGCCAGCAGGGCGGACAGCGGGGAGCTGTTTTTT.

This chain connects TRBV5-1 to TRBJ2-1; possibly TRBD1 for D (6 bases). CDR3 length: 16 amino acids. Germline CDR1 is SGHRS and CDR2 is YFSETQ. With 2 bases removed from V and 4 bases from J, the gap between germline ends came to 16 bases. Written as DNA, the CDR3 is TGCGCCAGCAGCTTCCTCTCAGGGGCGGGTTACAATGAGCAGTTCTTC. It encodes CASSFLSGAGYNEQFF. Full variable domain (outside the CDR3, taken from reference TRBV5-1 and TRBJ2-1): KAGVTQTPRYLIKTRGQQVTLSCSPISGHRSVSWYQQTPGQGLQFLFEYFSETQRNKGNFPGRFSGRQFSNSRSEMNVSTLELGDSALYLCASSFLSGAGYNEQFFGPGTRLTVL.

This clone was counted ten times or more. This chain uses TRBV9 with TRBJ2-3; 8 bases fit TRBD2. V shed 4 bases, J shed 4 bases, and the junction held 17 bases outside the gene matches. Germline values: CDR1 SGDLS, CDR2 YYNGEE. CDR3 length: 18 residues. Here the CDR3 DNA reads TGTGCCAGCAGCCCCCGGGCGGGTCCGGGGGGGGCCGCAGATACGCAGTATTTT. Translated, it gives CASSPRAGPGGAADTQYF.